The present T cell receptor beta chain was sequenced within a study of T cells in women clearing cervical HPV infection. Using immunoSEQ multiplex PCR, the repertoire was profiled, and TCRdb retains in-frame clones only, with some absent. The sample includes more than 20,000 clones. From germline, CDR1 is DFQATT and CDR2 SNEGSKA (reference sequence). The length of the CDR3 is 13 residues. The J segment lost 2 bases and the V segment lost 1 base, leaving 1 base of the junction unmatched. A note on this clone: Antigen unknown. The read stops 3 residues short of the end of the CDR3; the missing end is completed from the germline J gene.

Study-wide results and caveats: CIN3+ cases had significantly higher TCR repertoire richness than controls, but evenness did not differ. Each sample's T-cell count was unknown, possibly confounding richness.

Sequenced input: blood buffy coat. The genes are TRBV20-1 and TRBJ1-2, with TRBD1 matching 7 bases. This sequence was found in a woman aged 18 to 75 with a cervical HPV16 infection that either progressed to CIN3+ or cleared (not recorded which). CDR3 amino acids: CSARAQGNYGYTF. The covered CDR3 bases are TGCAGTGCTAGAGCACAGGGGAACTATGGC.